This T cell receptor beta chain was captured by sequencing in a study of CD8 T cells in ankylosing spondylitis (dated by TCRdb to 2017 to 2019). In terms of the full investigation: The study set out to find disease-linked TCR variants by profiling T cell receptor beta repertoires in ankylosing spondylitis patients and healthy donors. Peripheral blood samples were taken, and synovial fluid was additionally collected from ankylosing spondylitis patients. The whole study cohort included 108 healthy donors and 20 to 30 ankylosing spondylitis patients. The investigation overall reported the following: The disease-linked clones had a CD8+ phenotype and were found at relatively low frequencies in peripheral blood. A TCR beta motif made up of several highly homologous amino acid variants appeared to be characteristic of blood from ankylosing spondylitis patients. Some of the motif variants had been reported before in the synovial fluid and blood of reactive arthritis patients, a finding that suggests common disease-initiation mechanisms. Significant enrichment of the disease-linked clones was reported in matched synovial fluid samples from ankylosing spondylitis patients.

The data were produced on an Illumina HiSeq 2500. Quantitative 5'-RACE with molecular barcodes was used to prepare TCR beta libraries. In the authors' own workflow: Disease-linked TCR variants were identified with a new computational method built on a probabilistic model of VDJ rearrangement. TCRdb reworked the public reads: Q25 trimming with fastp, MiXCR clone assembly, productive beta chains retained. CDR3 protein duplicates are merged, each entry listing the most common genes and DNA. The V and J calls were determined by TCRdb, not by the authors. The sample table records fewer than 250,000 distinct CDR3 sequences; 32% of these occur just once. The ten largest clones take up roughly 4.2% of the sample. Comments on this clonotype: What this receptor recognizes is not known. There are no base qualities to consult, and no much larger clone falls within one base.

Trimming leaves V shorter by 6 bases and J shorter by 3 bases, with the junction holding 5 bases beyond the gene matches. There are 13 amino acids in the CDR3, from cysteine to phenylalanine inclusive. Of the read, only the CDR3 DNA is kept; its 39 bases are in frame from base 1. CDR1 and CDR2 were assigned from the germline V gene as MNHNS and SASEGT. Sequencing was carried out using blood, either unsorted or a sorted T cell fraction (not recorded which). The clonotype was recovered from a male donor with ankylosing spondylitis or in good health (not recorded which). Recombination joined TRBV6-1 with TRBJ2-7, and 7 bases in between align with TRBD2. The base sequence is TGTGCCAGCAGGGCCGGACTAGTCTACGAGCAGTACTTC. Translated, it reads CASRAGLVYEQYF.